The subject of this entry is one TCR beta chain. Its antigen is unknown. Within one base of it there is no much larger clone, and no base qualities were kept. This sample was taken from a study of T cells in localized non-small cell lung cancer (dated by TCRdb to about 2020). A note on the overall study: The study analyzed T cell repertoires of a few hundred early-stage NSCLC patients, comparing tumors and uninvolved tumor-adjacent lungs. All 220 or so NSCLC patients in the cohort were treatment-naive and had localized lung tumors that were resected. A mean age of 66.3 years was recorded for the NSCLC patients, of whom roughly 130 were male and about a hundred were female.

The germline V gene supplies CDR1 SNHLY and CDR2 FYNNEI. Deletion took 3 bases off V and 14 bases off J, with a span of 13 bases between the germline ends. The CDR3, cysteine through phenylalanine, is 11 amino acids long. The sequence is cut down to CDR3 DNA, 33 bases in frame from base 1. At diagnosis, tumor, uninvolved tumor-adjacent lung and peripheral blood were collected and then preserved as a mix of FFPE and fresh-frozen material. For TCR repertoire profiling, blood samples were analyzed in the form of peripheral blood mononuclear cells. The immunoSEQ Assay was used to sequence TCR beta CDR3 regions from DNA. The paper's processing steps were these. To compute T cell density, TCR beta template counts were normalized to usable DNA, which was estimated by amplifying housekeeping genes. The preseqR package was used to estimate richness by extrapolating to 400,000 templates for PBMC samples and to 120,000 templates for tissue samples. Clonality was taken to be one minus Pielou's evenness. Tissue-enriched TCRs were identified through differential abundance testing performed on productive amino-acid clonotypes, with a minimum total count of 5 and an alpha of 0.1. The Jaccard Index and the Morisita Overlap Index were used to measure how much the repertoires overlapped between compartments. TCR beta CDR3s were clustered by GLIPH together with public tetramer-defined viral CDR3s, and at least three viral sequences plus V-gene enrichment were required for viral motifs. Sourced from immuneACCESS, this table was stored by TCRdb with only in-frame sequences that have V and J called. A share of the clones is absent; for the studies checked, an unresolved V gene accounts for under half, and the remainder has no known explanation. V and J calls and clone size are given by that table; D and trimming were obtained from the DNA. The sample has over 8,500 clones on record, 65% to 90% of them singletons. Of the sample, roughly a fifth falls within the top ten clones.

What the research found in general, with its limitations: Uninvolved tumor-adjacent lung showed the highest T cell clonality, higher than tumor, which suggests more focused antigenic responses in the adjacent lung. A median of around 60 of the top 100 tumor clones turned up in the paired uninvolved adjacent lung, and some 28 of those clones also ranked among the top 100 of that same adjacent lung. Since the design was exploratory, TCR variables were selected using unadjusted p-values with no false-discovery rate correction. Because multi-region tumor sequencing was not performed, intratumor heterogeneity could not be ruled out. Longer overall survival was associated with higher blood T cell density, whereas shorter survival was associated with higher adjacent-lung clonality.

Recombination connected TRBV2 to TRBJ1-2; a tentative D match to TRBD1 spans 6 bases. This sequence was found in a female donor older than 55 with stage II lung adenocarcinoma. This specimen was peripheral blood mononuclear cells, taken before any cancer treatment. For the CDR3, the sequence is CASSEGAANTF. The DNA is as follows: TGTGCCAGCAGTGAGGGGGCCGCTAATACCTTC. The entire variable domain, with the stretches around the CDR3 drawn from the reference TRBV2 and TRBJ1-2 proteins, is EPEVTQTPSHQVTQMGQEVILRCVPISNHLYFYWYRQILGQKVEFLVSFYNNEISEKSEIFDDQFSVERPDGSNFTLKIRSTKLEDSAMYFCASSEGAANTFGSGTRLTVV.